This entry describes one T cell receptor beta chain. Deletions cut 1 base from V and 4 bases from J, with 16 bases between. Germline-derived CDR1 and CDR2 are LGHDT and YNNKEL (reference sequence). This CDR3 region has 16 residues. This sample is drawn from a study of CD8 T cells in Susac syndrome. An amount of RNA that ranged from roughly 0.45 to 1 ug was reverse transcribed with random hexamers. TCR beta CDR3 was amplified by immunoSEQ multiplex PCR. This amplification extended across 54 Vbeta and 13 Jbeta segments. Each CDR3 protein is one row after TCRdb ran MiXCR on the immunoSEQ multiplex PCR reads. The sample includes approximately 110,000 distinct CDR3 sequences, 85% to 95% of them seen just once. The CD8+ and CD4+ T cells were isolated magnetically using a negative isolation approach, whereas the TEMRA cells were enriched by FACS.

The chain joins TRBV3-1 to TRBJ2-5; D uncertain. The clonotype was recovered from a human donor with multiple sclerosis. The specimen was CD8+ T cells from PBMCs. The CDR3: CASSQASGSPRETQYF. CDR3 bases: TGTGCCAGCAGCCAAGCGTCCGGAAGCCCGCGAGAGACCCAGTACTTC.